This T cell receptor beta chain was recorded in a study of T-cell memory formation after mild COVID-19. Overall study context: Each donor largely had its own TCR clusters. Study-wide findings and caveats: Contracting CD4+ clones were located mainly in CM and EM, and CD8+ clones in EMRA. There were some responding clones in pre-infection memory, which suggested that cross-reactive memory had joined.

TCRdb called the 5' RACE reads again in MiXCR, with one record for every CDR3 protein. This repertoire shows about 430,000 distinct CDR3 sequences, 20% to 25% found once; its top ten account for around 8.1%. Comment on this clonotype: Its antigen is undetermined.

Per germline, CDR1 MNHEY and CDR2 SVGEGT. CDR3 length equals 17 residues. Trimming at V came to 5 bases and at J to 8 bases, leaving 16 bases not matched to a gene. The sequence was obtained from an adult woman who had mild COVID-19 (a few samples of this study predate the infection). Cell type and time point are not known. V usage is TRBV6-2 or TRBV6-3 and J usage is TRBJ1-4; 8 positions agree with TRBD1. The sequencing sample was made of PBMCs or a T cell subset sorted from them (not recorded which). DNA of the CDR3: TGTGCCAGCAGTGAGCGCCAGTCAGGGGGCGGATACGAAAAACTGTTTTTT. Translation gives CASSERQSGGGYEKLFF.